This passage covers 25 T cell receptor beta chains from one sample sequenced in a study of T cells in Graves' hyperthyroidism and ophthalmopathy. RNA transcripts were the template for amplifying TCR beta CDR3 regions. The HTBI primer set was used in a first-round RT-PCR of the TCR CDR3. MiXCR, applied by TCRdb to the multiplex PCR reads, yields one record per CDR3 protein. The data show 300,000 to 500,000 distinct CDR3 sequences, around an eighth seen once. Source material: blood. These TCRs come from a middle-aged man with Graves' ophthalmopathy.

This clonotype showed up many times. V gene TRBV7-2 combines with J gene TRBJ1-5; no reliable D call. V lost 5 bases, J lost 4 bases, and 12 bases lay in between. From germline, CDR1 is SGHTA and CDR2 FQGNSA. The CDR3 consists of 14 residues. In nucleotides, the CDR3 is TGTGCCAGCAGCCCCGGACGGAGGAATCAGCCCCAGCATTTT. It encodes CASSPGRRNQPQHF. Full variable domain (outside the CDR3, taken from reference TRBV7-2 and TRBJ1-5): GAGVSQSPSNKVTEKGKDVELRCDPISGHTALYWYRQSLGQGLEFLIYFQGNSAPDKSGLPSDRFSAERTGGSVSTLTIQRTQQEDSAVYLCASSPGRRNQPQHFGDGTRLSIL.

This clonotype was counted ten times or more. The chain combines TRBV27 with TRBJ2-7; TRBD2 aligns across 9 bases. The V gene end was trimmed by 3 bases and the J gene end by 9 bases; junction bases not matched to a gene: 12. CDR1 is MNHEY, CDR2 SMNVEV, per germline (reference sequence). The CDR3 covers 15 residues. The CDR3 coding sequence is TGTGCCAGCAGTTTTGATAGCGGGAGTAGTCTTGTGCAGTACTTC. Translating it yields CASSFDSGSSLVQYF.

This clonotype was observed at least ten times. This chain uses TRBV20-1 with TRBJ2-7; the D is unclear. Trimming took 0 bases from V and 10 from J, leaving 16 bases between them. The CDR3 consists of 13 residues. The V gene's germline CDR1 is DFQATT and CDR2 SNEGSKA (reference sequence). CDR3 loop: CSARDMASQEQYF. DNA for the CDR3: TGCAGTGCTAGAGATATGGCTTCCCAGGAACAGTACTTC.

This clonotype was detected ten times or more. This chain joins TRBV7-2 and TRBJ2-3; 8 bases are a match to TRBD2. The junction had 3 bases not matched to a gene; V was cut back by 0 bases and J by 7 bases. Germline CDR1 and CDR2: SGHTA and FQGNSA. CDR3 length: 14 amino acids. The CDR3, as DNA: TGTGCCAGCAGCTTAGCCGGGAGGGCACATACGCAGTATTTT. This translates into CASSLAGRAHTQYF.

V and J are TRBV30 and TRBJ1-5, with D perhaps TRBD1 (6 bases). Germline values: CDR1 GTSNPN, CDR2 SVGIG (reference sequence). The CDR3 consists of 13 residues. The V end lost 4 bases, the J end lost 3 bases, and 10 bases lay between the germline ends. CDR3 bases: TGTGCCTGGAACAGGGTCCCCAATCAGCCCCAGCATTTT. Encoded protein: CAWNRVPNQPQHF.

This clonotype was seen repeatedly, ten times or more. The rearrangement uses TRBV10-3 and TRBJ2-2, with D possibly being TRBD1 or TRBD2 (8 bases each). CDR3 length: 15 residues. Germline V gives CDR1 ENHRY, CDR2 SYGVKD. In DNA form, the CDR3 reads TGTGCTTCGGGGGGGACAGGACAGAACACCGGGGAGCTGTTTTTT. It yields the protein CASGGTGQNTGELFF.

The chain joins TRBV6-1 to TRBJ1-2; D perhaps matches TRBD1 (6 bases). From germline, CDR1 is MNHNS and CDR2 SASEGT. This CDR3 has 15 amino acids. V shed 5 bases and J shed 3 bases, with 16 bases lying between them. CDR3 nucleotides: TGTGCCAGCAGTAACGCCAGGGGAACCCACTATGGCTACACCTTC. The encoded protein is CASSNARGTHYGYTF.

On this clonotype itself: One end of the junction is discordant with germline, which a read error may explain. This chain connects TRBV11-1 to TRBJ1-2, with a possible D match to TRBD1 (5 bases). The CDR3 loop spans 15 amino acids. Germline CDR1 SGHAT, CDR2 FQDESV (reference sequence). The CDR3 sequence is CASGLGVQGRDGYTF. CDR3 in DNA: TGTGCCAGCGGCTTAGGTGTCCAGGGTCGGGATGGCTACACCTTC.

The rearrangement uses TRBV6-1 and TRBJ1-6, with D maybe TRBD1 (6 bases). Germline CDR1 and CDR2: MNHNS and SASEGT. V lost 5 bases to trimming and J lost 8 bases, with 13 bases between them. The CDR3 runs to 14 residues. The CDR3 DNA reads as TGTGCCAGCAGTAAGGAAGGGGGGGATTCACCCCTCCACTTT. It is translated as CASSKEGGDSPLHF.

The V gene is TRBV6-5, the J gene TRBJ2-1; TRBD2 aligns across 13 bases. Per germline, CDR1 MNHEY and CDR2 SVGAGI. The CDR3 covers 16 residues. J was trimmed by 8 bases and V by 5 bases; bases with no gene match: 9. The CDR3 nucleotides read TGTGCCAGCAGTAACACCGGGACTAGCGGGACGGATGAGCAGTTCTTC. Its protein is CASSNTGTSGTDEQFF.

This clonotype was recorded at least ten times. The chain uses TRBV12-3 or TRBV12-4 and TRBJ2-3, with D tentatively TRBD1 (5 bases). CDR3 size: 13 residues. V was cut by 6 bases and J by 3 bases, with 10 bases left in between. CDR3 DNA: TGTGCCAGCAGAACAGACAGTACAGATACGCAGTATTTT. This translates into CASRTDSTDTQYF.

As for this clonotype: Possible read error: a much larger clone is one base away. This chain links TRBV5-6 with TRBJ2-3; no clear D gene. Germline CDR1 is SGHDT and CDR2 is YYEEEE. This CDR3 is 12 amino acids long. CDR3 coding DNA: TGTGCCGGCAGCTACCACTTCGATACGCAGTATTTT. Its protein is CAGSYHFDTQYF.

This clonotype was counted ten times or more. J is TRBJ2-3 and V is TRBV5-1; no clear D gene. The germline gives CDR1 SGHRS, CDR2 YFSETQ. The germline V and J ends were trimmed by 3 bases and 6 bases, with 8 bases remaining between them. The CDR3 covers 12 residues. The CDR3, as DNA: TGCGCCAGCAGCTACTTAGGGGATACGCAGTATTTT. Its translation is CASSYLGDTQYF. The full variable domain, rest sourced from reference TRBV5-1 and TRBJ2-3, is KAGVTQTPRYLIKTRGQQVTLSCSPISGHRSVSWYQQTPGQGLQFLFEYFSETQRNKGNFPGRFSGRQFSNSRSEMNVSTLELGDSALYLCASSYLGDTQYFGPGTRLTVL.

This clonotype has a count of ten or more. V is TRBV20-1 and J is TRBJ2-7, with a weak D call TRBD2 (7 bases). This CDR3 is 16 amino acids long. Germline CDR1 and CDR2: DFQATT and SNEGSKA (reference sequence). Trimming stripped 1 base from V and 5 bases from J, with 21 bases between. The CDR3, as DNA: TGCAGTGCTAGAGGCCCTGGAGGAGGGGGGGGAAACGAGCAGTACTTC. Protein: CSARGPGGGGGNEQYF.

This clonotype was seen repeatedly, ten times or more. The chain employs TRBV5-1 and TRBJ2-7; TRBD1 matches 8 bases. The CDR3 sequence is 14 residues long. Germline values: CDR1 SGHRS, CDR2 YFSETQ. The J segment lost 4 bases and the V segment lost 4 bases, leaving 7 bases of the junction unmatched. CDR3 protein: CASSSTRGLYEQYF. Here the CDR3 DNA reads TGCGCCAGCAGCAGTACCAGGGGGCTATACGAGCAGTACTTC.

This clonotype has at least ten counts. The gene calls are TRBV7-9 and TRBJ2-1; the match to TRBD2 covers 10 bases. The V gene end was trimmed by 5 bases and the J gene end by 1 base; junction bases not matched to a gene: 14. The germline V gene encodes CDR1 SEHNR and CDR2 FQNEAQ (reference sequence). The CDR3 spans 19 residues. Written as DNA, the CDR3 is TGTGCCAGCAGCGGACAGCCCCCTGGGGGACTAGCGTCCTACAATGAGCAGTTCTTC. Residues: CASSGQPPGGLASYNEQFF.

In its sample, this clonotype was seen many times. The chain has TRBV29-1 and TRBJ2-1, with a weak D call TRBD2 (6 bases). With 0 bases removed from V and 2 bases from J, the gap between germline ends came to 17 bases. This CDR3 contains 17 residues. Per germline, CDR1 SQVTM and CDR2 ANQGSEA. The CDR3 region has the DNA TGCAGCGTTGAAGATCGTAGCGGCACGCATCCCTACAATGAGCAGTTCTTC. It yields the protein CSVEDRSGTHPYNEQFF.

This clonotype was recorded at least ten times. The chain is built from TRBV20-1 and TRBJ2-7, with D tentatively TRBD1 (5 bases). CDR1 DFQATT and CDR2 SNEGSKA come from the germline V gene (reference sequence). Trimming removed 6 bases at V and 0 bases at J, with 12 bases between. This CDR3 is 13 amino acids long. CDR3 nucleotides: TGCAGTGCCCCAGGGTTGAACTCCTACGAGCAGTACTTC. It is translated as CSAPGLNSYEQYF.

This clonotype was seen at least ten times. The chain links TRBV5-1 to TRBJ2-2; D is possibly TRBD1 (6 bases). This CDR3 region has 15 residues. Germline assignment: CDR1 SGHRS and CDR2 YFSETQ. V lost 3 bases, J lost 4 bases, and 13 bases lay in between. CDR3 amino acids: CASSSIQGSTGELFF. For the CDR3, the DNA is TGCGCCAGCAGCTCGATACAGGGTTCCACCGGGGAGCTGTTTTTT.

This clonotype was detected many times. Here the CDR3 DNA reads TGCAGTGCTAGATCCGGCGGGGCCTACGAGCAGTACTTC. Translation: CSARSGGAYEQYF. The V and J genes are TRBV20-1 and TRBJ2-7; D may be TRBD2 (6 bases). The germline V gene encodes CDR1 DFQATT and CDR2 SNEGSKA (reference sequence). V lost 2 bases and J 2 bases, leaving 10 bases between the germline ends. The CDR3 consists of 13 residues.

The gene calls are TRBV5-1 and TRBJ2-5, with D tentatively TRBD1 (6 bases). Per germline, CDR1 SGHRS and CDR2 YFSETQ. The V end lost 2 bases, the J end lost 7 bases, and 18 bases lay between the germline ends. The CDR3 covers 15 residues. The CDR3 protein is CASSFSGTTDGTQYF. In nucleotides, the CDR3 is TGCGCCAGCAGCTTCTCCGGGACAACCGACGGGACCCAGTACTTC.

This clonotype was observed many times. The V and J genes are TRBV20-1 and TRBJ2-1, with D tentatively TRBD2 (5 bases). The CDR3 covers 13 residues. In germline, CDR1 is DFQATT, CDR2 SNEGSKA (reference sequence). Trimming stripped 4 bases from V and 2 bases from J, with 9 bases between. Here the CDR3 DNA reads TGCAGTGCTAATACCGGGGCCTACAATGAGCAGTTCTTC. Residues: CSANTGAYNEQFF.

At least ten counts were recorded for this clonotype. V and J are TRBV12-3 or TRBV12-4 and TRBJ2-2; D uncertain. Deletions cut 8 bases from V and 3 bases from J, with 13 bases between. The CDR3 is made up of 14 amino acids. CDR3 nucleotides: TGTGCCAGCGTACCCGGGCCTTACACCGGGGAGCTGTTTTTT. Residues: CASVPGPYTGELFF.

The gene calls are TRBV10-2 and TRBJ1-1; D unresolved. The CDR3 has 14 amino acids. V gave up 0 bases and J gave up 5 bases, with 10 bases separating them. The germline CDR1 and CDR2 sequences are WSHSY and SAAADI. The CDR3 sequence is CASSESRRSTEAFF. In nucleotides, the CDR3 is TGCGCCAGCAGTGAGTCGCGCCGGAGTACTGAAGCTTTCTTT.

This clonotype was recorded many times. The V call is TRBV27, the J call TRBJ2-3; 9 bases are a match to TRBD2. Trimming cost V 5 bases and J 9 bases; bases outside gene matches: 6. The CDR3 consists of 13 residues. From germline, CDR1 is MNHEY and CDR2 SMNVEV (reference sequence). CDR3 sequence: CASSPAGGGTQYF. The DNA for the CDR3 is TGTGCCAGCAGTCCCGCGGGAGGGGGAACGCAGTATTTT.